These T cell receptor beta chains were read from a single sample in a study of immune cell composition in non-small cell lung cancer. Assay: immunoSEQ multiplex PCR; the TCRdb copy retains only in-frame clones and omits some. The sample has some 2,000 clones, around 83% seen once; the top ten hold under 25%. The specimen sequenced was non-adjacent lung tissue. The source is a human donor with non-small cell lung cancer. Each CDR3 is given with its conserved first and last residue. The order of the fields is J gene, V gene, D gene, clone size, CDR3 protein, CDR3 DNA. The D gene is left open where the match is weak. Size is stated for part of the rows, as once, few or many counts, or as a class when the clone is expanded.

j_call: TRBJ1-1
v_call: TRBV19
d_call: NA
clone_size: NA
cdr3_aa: CASRVDTMNTEAFF
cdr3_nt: TGTGCCAGTAGGGTGGACACCATGAACACTGAAGCTTTCTTT

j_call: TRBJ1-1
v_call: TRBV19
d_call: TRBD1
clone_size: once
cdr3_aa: CASSTPRYVQGELTEAFF
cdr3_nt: TGTGCCAGTAGTACTCCGAGATACGTCCAGGGGGAGCTCACTGAAGCTTTCTTT

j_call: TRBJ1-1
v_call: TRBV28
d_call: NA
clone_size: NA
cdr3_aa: CASSTQDGGEAFF
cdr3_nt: TGTGCCAGCAGCACCCAAGACGGGGGTGAGGCTTTCTTT

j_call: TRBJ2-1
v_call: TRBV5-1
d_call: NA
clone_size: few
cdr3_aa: CASSRPDYYNEQFF
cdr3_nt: TGCGCCAGCAGCCGTCCGGACTACTACAATGAGCAGTTCTTC

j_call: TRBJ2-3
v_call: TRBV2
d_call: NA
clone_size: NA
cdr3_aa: CASTVTGHADTQYF
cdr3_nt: TGTGCCAGCACGGTTACGGGACACGCAGATACGCAGTATTTT

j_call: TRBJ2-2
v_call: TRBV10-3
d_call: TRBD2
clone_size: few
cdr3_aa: CAISEIAGGIGIGTGELFF
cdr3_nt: TGTGCCATCAGTGAAATAGCGGGAGGAATCGGGATTGGCACCGGGGAGCTGTTTTTT

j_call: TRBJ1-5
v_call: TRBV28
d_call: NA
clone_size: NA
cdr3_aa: CASSGVPRANQPQHF
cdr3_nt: TGTGCCAGCAGTGGAGTACCGAGAGCAAATCAGCCCCAGCATTTT

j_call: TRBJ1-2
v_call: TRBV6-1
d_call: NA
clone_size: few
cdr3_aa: CASSEWAGWTYGYTF
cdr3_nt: TGTGCCAGCAGTGAGTGGGCAGGGTGGACCTATGGCTACACCTTC

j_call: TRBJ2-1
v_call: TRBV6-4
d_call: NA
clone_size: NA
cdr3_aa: CASSPRDSHYNEQFF
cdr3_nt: TGTGCCAGCAGCCCCCGGGACTCCCACTACAATGAGCAGTTCTTC

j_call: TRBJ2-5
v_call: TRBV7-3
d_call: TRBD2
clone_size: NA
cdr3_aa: CASSLTAGGSETQYF
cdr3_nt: TGTGCCAGCAGCTTAACCGCGGGGGGCAGTGAGACCCAGTACTTC

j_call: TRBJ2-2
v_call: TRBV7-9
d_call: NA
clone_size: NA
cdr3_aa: CASSSRVATGELFF
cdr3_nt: TGTGCCAGCAGCTCCCGGGTCGCAACCGGGGAGCTGTTTTTT

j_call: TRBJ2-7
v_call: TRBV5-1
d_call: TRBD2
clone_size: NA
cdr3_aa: CASSLDGGSDYEQYF
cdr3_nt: TGCGCCAGCAGCTTGGACGGCGGGAGTGACTACGAGCAGTACTTC

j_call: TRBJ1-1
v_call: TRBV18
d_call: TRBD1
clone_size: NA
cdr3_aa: CASSPTTGVEAFF
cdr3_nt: TGTGCCAGCTCACCAACCACAGGGGTGGAGGCTTTCTTT

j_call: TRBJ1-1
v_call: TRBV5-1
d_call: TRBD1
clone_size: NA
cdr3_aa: CASTRTGENTEAFF
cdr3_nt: TGCGCCAGCACCCGGACAGGGGAGAACACTGAAGCTTTCTTT

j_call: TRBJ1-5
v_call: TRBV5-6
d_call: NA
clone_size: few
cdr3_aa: CASSHRREGYQPQHF
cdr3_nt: TGTGCCAGCTCTCACAGGAGGGAGGGATATCAGCCCCAGCATTTT

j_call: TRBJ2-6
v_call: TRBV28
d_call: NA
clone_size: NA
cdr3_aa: CASTGLVDGANVLTF
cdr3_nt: TGTGCCAGCACAGGTCTGGTTGATGGGGCCAACGTCCTGACTTTC

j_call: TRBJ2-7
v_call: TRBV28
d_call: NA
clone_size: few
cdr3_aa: CASSKEGLSYEQYF
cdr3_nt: TGTGCCAGCAGTAAGGAGGGCCTATCCTACGAGCAGTACTTC

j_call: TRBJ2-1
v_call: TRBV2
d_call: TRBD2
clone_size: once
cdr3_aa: CASKALSGGSYNEQFF
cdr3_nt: TGTGCCAGCAAGGCCTTAAGCGGGGGCTCCTACAATGAGCAGTTCTTC